The 27 T cell receptor beta chains presented below share a single source sample, sequenced in a study of metastatic and nonmetastatic thyroid tumors. All patients reached thyroid surgery having received no treatment beforehand. TCRdb re-called the PCR reads via MiXCR. This sample has about 38,000 clones, with around 26% found just once. The sample was blood. The receptors shown here come from a female donor with papillary thyroid cancer or a benign thyroid nodule (not recorded which). Some clones in this sample may be carry-over from other donors' samples.

There are many counts of this clone. This chain connects TRBV4-3 to TRBJ1-1, with a weak D call TRBD1 (6 bases). The CDR3 contains 14 residues. Germline V gives CDR1 LGHNA, CDR2 YSLEER. Trimming pared 4 bases from V and 5 bases from J, leaving 14 bases between. CDR3 sequence: CASSRNTGRTEAFF. The CDR3 coding sequence is TGCGCCAGCAGCCGGAATACAGGGAGGACTGAAGCTTTCTTT.

The table lists this clone with a few counts. The chain combines TRBV6-1 with TRBJ1-5; D is ambiguous. The CDR3 sequence is 12 residues long. V shed 8 bases and J shed 0 bases, with 5 bases lying between them. Germline values: CDR1 MNHNS, CDR2 SASEGT. DNA for the CDR3: TGTGCCAGCCAGAATAGCAATCAGCCCCAGCATTTT. It yields the protein CASQNSNQPQHF.

The rearrangement uses TRBV30 and TRBJ1-2; D not certain. V was pared by 4 bases and J by 4 bases, with 10 bases between. This CDR3 spans 12 amino acids. Looked up from germline, CDR1 is GTSNPN and CDR2 is SVGIG (reference sequence). The CDR3 is CAWTGFSYGYTF. CDR3 sequence (DNA): TGTGCCTGGACAGGTTTCAGCTATGGCTACACCTTC.

The chain has TRBV27 and TRBJ1-1, with a possible D match to TRBD1 (5 bases). This CDR3 has 13 residues. Trimming shortened V by 0 bases and J by 6 bases, and 8 bases separated the two germline ends. The germline V gene encodes CDR1 MNHEY and CDR2 SMNVEV (reference sequence). For the CDR3, the DNA is TGTGCCAGCAGTTTATCTCAGGGCCCTGAAGCTTTCTTT. This encodes CASSLSQGPEAFF.

The chain carries TRBV27 and TRBJ2-7; 10 bases fit TRBD1. The J segment lost 4 bases and the V segment lost 4 bases, leaving 7 bases of the junction unmatched. The CDR3 loop spans 15 amino acids. Germline-derived CDR1 and CDR2 are MNHEY and SMNVEV (reference sequence). The CDR3 nucleotides read TGTGCCAGCAGTTGGACGGGACAGGGGTTGTACGAGCAGTACTTC. Its protein is CASSWTGQGLYEQYF.

This clone has at least ten counts. The V and J genes are TRBV6-1 and TRBJ1-2, with D maybe TRBD1 (5 bases). From germline, CDR1 is MNHNS and CDR2 SASEGT. The length of the CDR3 is 13 residues. The V end lost 5 bases, the J end lost 2 bases, and 9 bases lay between the germline ends. For the CDR3, the DNA is TGTGCCAGCAGTTCCCAGGGAAACTATGGCTACACCTTC. Translation: CASSSQGNYGYTF.

This clone has more than one count but fewer than ten. The rearrangement joins TRBV12-3 or TRBV12-4 to TRBJ2-7, with D perhaps being TRBD1 or TRBD2 (5 bases each). The CDR3 has 13 amino acids. V was pared by 5 bases and J by 6 bases, with 14 bases between. CDR3 sequence: CASSATEGIEQYF. The CDR3 bases are TGTGCCAGCAGTGCTACAGAGGGGATCGAGCAGTACTTC.

At least ten counts were recorded for this clone. The gene calls are TRBV20-1 and TRBJ2-7; D not certain. V was trimmed by 4 bases and J by 3 bases, leaving 7 bases between them. The CDR3 spans 11 residues. The germline V gene encodes CDR1 DFQATT and CDR2 SNEGSKA (reference sequence). In DNA form, the CDR3 reads TGCAGTGCTAAACAGAGCTACGAGCAGTACTTC. It is translated as CSAKQSYEQYF.

The table lists this clone with many counts. This rearrangement joins TRBV12-3 or TRBV12-4 to TRBJ2-5, with D perhaps matching TRBD2 (5 bases). The CDR3 runs to 14 residues. V was pared by 7 bases and J by 5 bases, with 17 bases between. In DNA form, the CDR3 reads TGTGCCAGCACCCGTAGGTCGGGGTGGGAGACCCAGTACTTC. Translated: CASTRRSGWETQYF.

This clone was found a few times. The gene calls are TRBV29-1 and TRBJ1-2, with a weak D call TRBD1 (6 bases). V lost 1 base to trimming and J lost 4 bases, with 16 bases between them. The CDR3 covers 15 residues. Germline CDR1 SQVTM, CDR2 ANQGSEA. In DNA, the CDR3 is TGCAGCGTTGAAGTTCTGGGGGGGCTTAGCTATGGCTACACCTTC. It is translated as CSVEVLGGLSYGYTF.

The chain's CDR3 is CASSLSDSSYNEQFF. The CDR3 DNA follows: TGTGCCAGCAGCCTCAGCGACAGCTCCTACAATGAGCAGTTCTTC. This sequence joins TRBV3-1 and TRBJ2-1; tentative D call: TRBD1 (5 bases). Trimming pared 4 bases from V and 0 bases from J, leaving 10 bases between. Germline CDR1 LGHDT, CDR2 YNNKEL (reference sequence). This CDR3 contains 15 residues.

At least ten counts were recorded for this clone. The V call is TRBV25-1, the J call TRBJ2-5; D is perhaps TRBD2 (5 bases). The V gene's germline CDR1 is MGHDK and CDR2 SYGVNS. The CDR3 extends over 16 amino acids. The germline V and J ends were trimmed by 1 base and 5 bases, with 17 bases remaining between them. CDR3 sequence (DNA): TGTGCCAGCAGTGAATTAATCGGGTTCCAGCGGGAGACCCAGTACTTC. Protein product: CASSELIGFQRETQYF.

This clone was seen many times. The V gene is TRBV30, the J gene TRBJ2-5, with TRBD2 matching over 9 bases. Losses at the gene ends were 1 base for V and 2 bases for J; bases not matched to a gene: 2. Germline CDR1 is GTSNPN and CDR2 is SVGIG (reference sequence). This CDR3 contains 14 residues. The CDR3 region is CAWSGSGGQETQYF. DNA of the CDR3: TGTGCCTGGAGTGGTAGCGGGGGACAAGAGACCCAGTACTTC.

The V call is TRBV5-1, the J call TRBJ2-5, with 9 bases aligning to TRBD2. The length of the CDR3 is 15 residues. From germline, CDR1 is SGHRS and CDR2 YFSETQ. J gave up 8 bases and V 6 bases, and 14 bases lay outside the gene matches. CDR3 coding DNA: TGCGCCAGCATCCCCGCTAGCGGGGTTTGGGATACCCAGTACTTC. Its protein product is CASIPASGVWDTQYF.

Relative to its sample, this clone is medium-sized. The V call is TRBV6-2 or TRBV6-3, the J call TRBJ2-7; possible D gene TRBD1, 5 bases. Looked up from germline, CDR1 is MNHEY and CDR2 is SVGEGT. The CDR3 consists of 16 residues. V lost 5 bases and J 3 bases, leaving 20 bases between the germline ends. The CDR3 here is CASSRSLGDPFYEQYF. In DNA form, the CDR3 reads TGTGCCAGCAGTCGGAGTTTAGGGGATCCTTTCTACGAGCAGTACTTC.

This clone occurred a few times. One junction end disagrees with the germline gene, perhaps due to a read error. The DNA for the CDR3 is TGTGCCGGCAGACTAGCGGTGGTTTCCTACAATGAGCAGTTCTTC. It yields the protein CAGRLAVVSYNEQFF. The rearrangement uses TRBV2 and TRBJ2-1; 9 bases align to TRBD2. This CDR3 comprises 15 residues. The germline CDR1 and CDR2 sequences are SNHLY and FYNNEI.

By share of the sample, this clone is medium-sized (0.01 to 0.1%). The V gene is TRBV20-1, the J gene TRBJ1-1; D gene ambiguous. This CDR3 has 12 residues. Germline V lookup: CDR1 DFQATT, CDR2 SNEGSKA (reference sequence). Trimming stripped 6 bases from V and 3 bases from J, with 11 bases between. The CDR3 nucleotides are TGCAGTGCCGGCAGAGGTGACACTGAAGCTTTCTTT. It codes for CSAGRGDTEAFF.

This chain connects TRBV27 to TRBJ2-7; D not certain. Germline CDR1 MNHEY, CDR2 SMNVEV (reference sequence). The V gene lost 4 bases and the J gene lost 5 bases, with 15 bases spanning the gap. CDR3 size: 14 residues. The CDR3 DNA is TGTGCCAGCAGTTCATCGGACCGATTGCACGAGCAGTACTTC. Its protein is CASSSSDRLHEQYF.

In this sample, this clone turned up many times. This rearrangement joins TRBV5-6 to TRBJ1-3, with 7 bases fitting TRBD1. Germline V gene lookup returns CDR1 SGHDT and CDR2 YYEEEE. The CDR3 runs to 16 residues. Trimming cost V 4 bases and J 0 bases; bases outside gene matches: 7. CDR3 in amino acids: CASSLSRGYSGNTIYF. The DNA for the CDR3 is TGTGCCAGCAGCCTGAGCAGGGGGTACTCTGGAAACACCATATATTTT.

The CDR3 loop is CASSLDTQTTFYYQYF. The CDR3, as DNA: TGCGCCAGCAGCTTGGATACGCAAACAACGTTCTACTATCAGTACTTC. This sequence joins TRBV5-1 and TRBJ2-7; D gene ambiguous. CDR3 length: 16 residues. V dropped 0 bases and J dropped 10 bases, with 23 bases sitting between them. Looked up from germline, CDR1 is SGHRS and CDR2 is YFSETQ.

By share of the sample, this clone is medium-sized (0.01 to 0.1%). A read error may produce the germline difference seen at one junction end. The genes are TRBV6-1 and TRBJ1-2; a possible D gene is TRBD1 (6 bases). From germline, CDR1 is MNHNS and CDR2 SASEGT. The CDR3 is made up of 8 amino acids. CDR3 sequence: CASRKGGF. The CDR3 nucleotides read TGTGCCAGCAGAAAAGGGGGCTTC.

The table lists this clone with a few counts. The chain has TRBV15 and TRBJ2-7; D possibly corresponds to TRBD1 (6 bases). CDR1 and CDR2 from the germline V gene are LNHNV and YYDKDF (reference sequence). The CDR3 length is 14 residues. Trimming pared 0 bases from V and 2 bases from J, leaving 8 bases between. The CDR3: CATSREGQTYEQYF. CDR3 in DNA: TGTGCCACCAGCAGAGAAGGACAGACCTACGAGCAGTACTTC.

A few counts support this clone. This may be a read error, as it is one base from a much larger clone. The sample holds other DNA sequences that translate to the same CDR3. The chain carries TRBV2 and TRBJ1-3, with D hard to call. The CDR3 runs 14 residues. CDR1 is SNHLY, CDR2 FYNNEI, per germline. CDR3 sequence: CVSSAPGSGNTIYF. The CDR3 DNA sequence: TGTGTCAGCAGTGCGCCGGGCTCTGGAAACACGATATATTTT.

This clone showed up many times. This chain uses TRBV4-3 with TRBJ1-4; D remains ambiguous. CDR1 and CDR2 from the germline V gene are LGHNA and YSLEER. The V end was cut by 0 bases, the J end by 8 bases, with 7 bases between. The CDR3 runs to 13 residues. DNA for the CDR3: TGCGCCAGCAGCCAAGAAGGAGGGGAAAAACTGTTTTTT. Protein product: CASSQEGGEKLFF.

This clone has at least ten counts. The chain couples TRBV20-1 to TRBJ1-2; D unclear. The CDR3 totals 15 residues. CDR1 and CDR2 (germline): DFQATT, SNEGSKA (reference sequence). V lost 0 bases and J lost 2, with 13 bases in between. The CDR3 is CSARDPQDGNYGYTF. The CDR3 bases are TGCAGTGCTAGAGATCCCCAGGACGGGAACTATGGCTACACCTTC.

This clone was seen repeatedly, ten times or more. V gene TRBV16 combines with J gene TRBJ1-1, with no clear D. The V end was cut by 0 bases, the J end by 0 bases, with 5 bases between. This CDR3 contains 14 residues. Germline V CDR1 and CDR2: KGHSY, FQNENV. CDR3 sequence (DNA): TGTGCCAGCAGCCAATCGTGGGTGAACACTGAAGCTTTCTTT. It translates to CASSQSWVNTEAFF.

This clone has ten or more counts. J is TRBJ2-7 and V is TRBV5-1, with D possibly matching TRBD2 (5 bases). This CDR3 spans 15 amino acids. V dropped 4 bases and J dropped 0 bases, with 14 bases sitting between them. CDR1 is SGHRS and CDR2 is YFSETQ in the germline V gene. CDR3 protein: CASSTGDLSSYEQYF. The CDR3 DNA sequence: TGCGCCAGCAGCACCGGGGATCTTAGCTCCTACGAGCAGTACTTC.